The clone carrying this T cell receptor beta chain came up a few times. Ages ranged from about 18 to 100 years, with residence in 24 US areas. Original processing notes: Reference gene primer amplification yielded estimated nucleated cell counts. TCRdb's table, derived via immunoSEQ multiplex PCR, lists solely in-frame clones and lacks some. V and J calls and clone size are as listed in that table; D and trimming were resolved from the DNA. This table has roughly 140,000 clones, more than 80% appearing once. This record belongs to a study of blood T cell repertoires in COVID-19. Study overall: Donors in the United States, Italy and Spain gave samples during acute or convalescent COVID-19.

The sequencing sample was made of PBMCs or T cells enriched from blood (not recorded which). The sequence derives from a woman aged 18 to 35 who had been exposed to COVID-19.

The CDR3 loop is CASSELAGELYEQYF. The CDR3 DNA sequence: TGTGCCAGCAGTGAACTAGCGGGAGAATTGTACGAGCAGTACTTC. The chain carries TRBV6-4 and TRBJ2-7; TRBD2 matches 11 bases. The germline CDR1 and CDR2 sequences are MRHNA and SNTAGT. CDR3 length equals 15 residues. Trimming at V came to 3 bases and at J to 4 bases, leaving 5 bases not matched to a gene.